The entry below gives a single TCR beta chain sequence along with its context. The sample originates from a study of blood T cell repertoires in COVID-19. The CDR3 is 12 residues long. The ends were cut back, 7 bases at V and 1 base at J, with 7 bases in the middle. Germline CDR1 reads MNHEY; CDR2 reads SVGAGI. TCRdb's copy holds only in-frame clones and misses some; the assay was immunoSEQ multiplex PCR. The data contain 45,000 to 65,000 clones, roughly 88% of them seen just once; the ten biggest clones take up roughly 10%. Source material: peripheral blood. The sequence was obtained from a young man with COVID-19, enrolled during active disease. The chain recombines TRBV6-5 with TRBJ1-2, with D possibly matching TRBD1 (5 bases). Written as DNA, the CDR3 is TGTGCCAGCAAAGGGGATAACTATGGCTACACCTTC. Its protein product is CASKGDNYGYTF.